This T cell receptor (beta chain) was obtained from a study of T cell repertoires in cytomegalovirus infection. This clonotype appeared a few times. Each CDR3 protein is one row after TCRdb ran MiXCR on the reads. The sample has approximately 700,000 distinct CDR3 sequences; roughly a third are singletons. CDR3 length equals 14 residues. Germline V gene data show CDR1 as MDHEN and CDR2 as SYDVKM. Trimming took off 5 bases at V and 0 bases at J, with 8 bases between the two ends. This sequence joins TRBV28 and TRBJ1-5; D is undetermined. Sequenced material: PBMCs. The sequence derives from a human donor in good health (CMV status not recorded). Some clones in this sample may be carry-over from other donors' samples. The DNA of the CDR3 is TGTGCCAGCAGTACCGAAGCTAGCAATCAGCCCCAGCATTTT. Translation gives CASSTEASNQPQHF. The whole variable domain, remainder taken from reference TRBV28 and TRBJ1-5, is DVKVTQSSRYLVKRTGEKVFLECVQDMDHENMFWYRQDPGLGLRLIYFSYDVKMKEKGDIPEGYSVSREKKERFSLILESASTNQTSMYLCASSTEASNQPQHFGDGTRLSIL.